These 10 T cell receptor beta chains came from one sample sequenced in a study of post-analysis software for immune sequencing data. Findings and limits, study-wide: Five TRBV segments, including TRBV5-6, TRBV5-1 and TRBV20-1, were more frequent in patients than controls.

The antigens for these receptors are not known. Incorporated into the TCR beta cDNA libraries were unique molecular identifiers, which served to reduce PCR and sequencing biases. Each CDR3 protein gets one entry after TCRdb re-called the PCR reads with MiXCR. This repertoire shows 600,000 to 750,000 distinct CDR3 sequences, approximately 60% found once; its top ten account for around 11%. Sequencing was done on a sample of blood. These TCRs come from a girl aged 2-9 years with multiple sclerosis.

The chain joins TRBV20-1 to TRBJ2-1; tentatively, D is TRBD2 (5 bases). With 1 base removed from V and 6 bases from J, the gap between germline ends came to 16 bases. The germline CDR1 and CDR2 sequences are DFQATT and SNEGSKA (reference sequence). This CDR3 spans 15 amino acids. This CDR3 reads CSARGVGLRGNEQFF. The CDR3 coding sequence is TGCAGTGCTAGAGGGGTCGGACTTCGCGGCAATGAGCAGTTCTTC.

This clonotype was counted only a few times. The CDR3 bases are TGTGCCAGCAGCCAAGACGCGGGGCGGCTCACAGATACGCAGTATTTT. Translated, it gives CASSQDAGRLTDTQYF. The chain combines TRBV4-2 with TRBJ2-3, with D possibly being TRBD2 (6 bases). V lost 0 bases and J lost 2, with 12 bases in between. The germline gives CDR1 LGHNA, CDR2 YNFKEQ. This CDR3 region has 16 residues.

The chain uses TRBV6-5 and TRBJ2-5; D is uncertain. Trimming stripped 2 bases from V and 0 bases from J, with 7 bases between. This CDR3 is built from 14 residues. CDR1 and CDR2 (germline): MNHEY, SVGAGI. CDR3 residues: CASSYAANQETQYF. In DNA, the CDR3 is TGTGCCAGCAGTTACGCGGCCAACCAAGAGACCCAGTACTTC.

This clonotype was observed a handful of times. The chain couples TRBV29-1 to TRBJ2-5; no firm D call. Looked up from germline, CDR1 is SQVTM and CDR2 is ANQGSEA. Trimming removed 4 bases from V and 5 bases from J, with 11 bases in between. The CDR3 contains 12 residues. As DNA, the CDR3 is TGCAGCGTTGCGCGGCGTGGTGAGACCCAGTACTTC. Its translation: CSVARRGETQYF.

V and J are TRBV5-6 and TRBJ2-4; 7 bases align to TRBD1. CDR1 and CDR2 (germline): SGHDT, YYEEEE. The V gene end was trimmed by 2 bases and the J gene end by 13 bases; junction bases not matched to a gene: 18. This CDR3 is 16 amino acids long. CDR3 sequence reads: CASSFAKLHRGEEQYF. The CDR3 bases are TGTGCCAGCAGCTTTGCTAAACTTCACAGGGGCGAAGAGCAGTACTTC.

This chain connects TRBV20-1 to TRBJ1-5, with a tentative D call TRBD1 (5 bases). The CDR3 spans 16 residues. V gave up 0 bases and J gave up 0 bases, with 12 bases separating them. Germline V gives CDR1 DFQATT, CDR2 SNEGSKA (reference sequence). The DNA of the CDR3 is TGCAGTGCTAGAGATCAAGAGGGGTATAGCAATCAGCCCCAGCATTTT. Protein: CSARDQEGYSNQPQHF.

The gene calls are TRBV20-1 and TRBJ2-4, with D possibly matching TRBD2 (5 bases). The ends were cut back, 6 bases at V and 9 bases at J, with 18 bases in the middle. The germline CDR1 and CDR2 sequences are DFQATT and SNEGSKA (reference sequence). The CDR3 extends over 13 amino acids. The CDR3 nucleotides read TGCAGTGCCCGAGGAGGACCGGGCAGCATTCAGTACTTC. This sequence encodes CSARGGPGSIQYF.

This clonotype was seen only a few times. The chain uses TRBV20-1 and TRBJ2-3, with TRBD2 matching 11 bases. Germline V gene sequence: CDR1 DFQATT, CDR2 SNEGSKA (reference sequence). This CDR3 spans 19 amino acids. V shed 2 bases and J 2 bases; nucleotides not matched to a gene: 15. CDR3: CSARSPRSGTSGFTDTQYF. DNA for the CDR3: TGCAGTGCTAGATCCCCCCGATCCGGGACTAGCGGATTCACAGATACGCAGTATTTT.

The gene calls are TRBV11-2 and TRBJ1-5, with 9 bases that match TRBD1. Germline trimming cut 3 bases from V and 5 bases from J; bases unmatched to any gene: 5. Germline V CDR1 and CDR2: SGHAT, FQNNGV. This CDR3 region has 15 residues. CDR3 residues: CASSFARTGDQPQHF. Here the CDR3 DNA reads TGTGCCAGCAGCTTCGCGAGGACAGGGGATCAGCCCCAGCATTTT.

This clonotype was found a few times. The V call is TRBV28, the J call TRBJ2-1; 10 bases are shared with TRBD1. The length of the CDR3 is 15 residues. V trimming: 5 bases; J trimming: 7 bases; junction bases outside the gene matches: 8. From germline, CDR1 is MDHEN and CDR2 SYDVKM. The CDR3 spells CASSVPGQGRNEQFF. Here the CDR3 DNA reads TGTGCCAGCAGTGTCCCGGGACAGGGGAGGAATGAGCAGTTCTTC. The full variable domain, its missing parts supplied by reference TRBV28 and TRBJ2-1, is DVKVTQSSRYLVKRTGEKVFLECVQDMDHENMFWYRQDPGLGLRLIYFSYDVKMKEKGDIPEGYSVSREKKERFSLILESASTNQTSMYLCASSVPGQGRNEQFFGPGTRLTVL.